A single sample gave rise to the 23 T cell receptor beta chains below, sequenced in a study of T cell repertoires in cytomegalovirus infection. Using its own MiXCR run on the reads, TCRdb lists one record per CDR3 protein. The table has about 740,000 distinct CDR3 sequences, about a third seen once. The sequenced sample was PBMCs. The source of these receptors is a human donor in good health (CMV status not recorded). Some clones in this sample may be carry-over from other donors' samples.

In this sample, this clonotype turned up many times. The chain has TRBV7-8 and TRBJ1-1, with D unclear. The CDR3 contains 12 residues. V dropped 7 bases and J dropped 3 bases, with 9 bases sitting between them. Germline CDR1 is SGHVS and CDR2 is FQNEAQ. Here the CDR3 reads CASTHGDTEAFF. The CDR3 DNA is TGTGCCAGCACCCACGGGGACACTGAAGCTTTCTTT.

This clonotype was counted ten times or more. The gene calls are TRBV7-2 and TRBJ2-4; TRBD2 matches 7 bases. Germline V lookup: CDR1 SGHTA, CDR2 FQGNSA. Unmatched junction bases numbered 5, after V lost 2 bases and J lost 7 bases. This CDR3 has 14 residues. As DNA, the CDR3 is TGTGCCAGCAGCTTATTCGGGAGGAGGAACATTCAGTACTTC. As protein: CASSLFGRRNIQYF.

This chain joins TRBV7-2 and TRBJ1-1, with D perhaps TRBD1 (5 bases). The CDR3 runs to 16 residues. Germline CDR1 SGHTA, CDR2 FQGNSA. The ends were cut back, 3 bases at V and 1 base at J, with 15 bases in the middle. CDR3: CASSFRAGRGNTEAFF. CDR3 DNA: TGTGCCAGCAGCTTTCGCGCAGGGCGTGGGAACACTGAAGCTTTCTTT.

This clonotype was detected a few times. The gene calls are TRBV28 and TRBJ2-7, with unresolved D. Germline CDR1 is MDHEN and CDR2 is SYDVKM. The CDR3 runs 15 residues. With 2 bases removed from V and 2 bases from J, the gap between germline ends came to 13 bases. The CDR3 protein is CASSLRTDWTYEQYF. The CDR3 DNA follows: TGTGCCAGCAGTTTACGGACCGACTGGACCTACGAGCAGTACTTC.

The chain joins TRBV18 to TRBJ1-1; no clear D gene. V dropped 4 bases and J dropped 2 bases, with 11 bases sitting between them. The germline CDR1 and CDR2 sequences are KGHSH and LQKENI. This CDR3 is built from 14 residues. CDR3 loop: CASSRLDGNTEAFF. CDR3 nucleotides: TGTGCCAGCTCACGATTAGACGGAAACACTGAAGCTTTCTTT.

This clonotype was observed at least ten times. This CDR3 is CASSSWTGPDGTQYF. In DNA, the CDR3 is TGTGCCAGCAGTTCCTGGACAGGGCCGGATGGGACCCAGTACTTC. The J gene is TRBJ2-5, the V gene TRBV12-3 or TRBV12-4; 8 nucleotides align to TRBD1. J lost 7 bases, V lost 4 bases, and 11 bases had no gene match. CDR3 length: 15 residues.

The rearrangement joins TRBV7-9 to TRBJ1-4; 9 bases match TRBD1. The V gene end was trimmed by 5 bases and the J gene end by 7 bases; junction bases not matched to a gene: 8. Germline V gene sequence: CDR1 SEHNR, CDR2 FQNEAQ (reference sequence). The CDR3 extends over 15 amino acids. CDR3 bases: TGTGCCAGCAGCACTCGGGACAGGGCGCCTGAAAAACTGTTTTTT. Its protein product is CASSTRDRAPEKLFF.

This clonotype was picked up a small number of times. The V gene is TRBV11-2, the J gene TRBJ1-4; the D gene is possibly TRBD1 (5 bases). Germline assignment: CDR1 SGHAT and CDR2 FQNNGV. Trimming shortened V by 1 base and J by 5 bases, and 11 bases separated the two germline ends. The CDR3 contains 15 residues. CDR3 in amino acids: CASSLGAGRNEKLFF. Written as DNA, the CDR3 is TGTGCCAGCAGCTTAGGGGCAGGGCGAAATGAAAAACTGTTTTTT.

The chain recombines TRBV6-6 with TRBJ1-4, with D possibly matching TRBD1 (6 bases). Trimming pared 8 bases from V and 4 bases from J, leaving 20 bases between. Germline CDR1 and CDR2: MNHNY and SVGAGI (reference sequence). CDR3 length: 16 amino acids. The CDR3 DNA sequence: TGTGCCAGCTACCCTCGGCTCGGACAGCATAATGAAAAACTGTTTTTT. Encoded protein: CASYPRLGQHNEKLFF.

The rearrangement joins TRBV9 to TRBJ1-5, with D maybe TRBD1 (5 bases). Per germline, CDR1 SGDLS and CDR2 YYNGEE. The CDR3 sequence is 15 residues long. V was pared by 0 bases and J by 6 bases, with 13 bases between. For the CDR3, the DNA is TGTGCCAGCAGCGTAGCCCCCGGGGCGGGTCAGCCCCAGCATTTT. Its protein is CASSVAPGAGQPQHF.

This clonotype was found a few times. The rearrangement joins TRBV7-9 to TRBJ1-1; D remains ambiguous. V was pared by 5 bases and J by 0 bases, with 10 bases between. Looked up from germline, CDR1 is SEHNR and CDR2 is FQNEAQ (reference sequence). The CDR3 extends over 14 amino acids. CDR3 in DNA: TGTGCCAGCAGCGCCAGGAGGGTGAACACTGAAGCTTTCTTT. Residues: CASSARRVNTEAFF.

This clonotype was recorded a few times. J is TRBJ1-4 and V is TRBV10-3; maybe TRBD1 (6 bases). V lost 5 bases and J 8 bases, leaving 18 bases between the germline ends. Germline V gene sequence: CDR1 ENHRY, CDR2 SYGVKD. This CDR3 is built from 15 residues. CDR3 DNA: TGTGCCATCAGTCGGGCCACGGGGGCGGGAGAAAAACTGTTTTTT. It specifies CAISRATGAGEKLFF.

The chain couples TRBV9 to TRBJ2-3; the D gene is possibly TRBD2 (5 bases). The ends were cut back, 7 bases at V and 2 bases at J, with 8 bases in the middle. Germline CDR1 is SGDLS and CDR2 is YYNGEE. This CDR3 is built from 12 residues. CDR3 nucleotide sequence: TGTGCCAGCCTCCGGGACACAGATACGCAGTATTTT. Residues: CASLRDTDTQYF.

This chain links TRBV19 with TRBJ1-1; D remains unclear. The CDR3 consists of 13 residues. The germline gives CDR1 LNHDA, CDR2 SQIVND (reference sequence). The ends were cut back, 6 bases at V and 0 bases at J, with 8 bases in the middle. The DNA of the CDR3 is TGTGCCAGTAGGAGATTCATGAACACTGAAGCTTTCTTT. Translating it yields CASRRFMNTEAFF.

This clonotype was observed a handful of times. V and J are TRBV28 and TRBJ1-1; 9 nucleotides line up with TRBD1. Germline V gene lookup returns CDR1 MDHEN and CDR2 SYDVKM. V shed 3 bases, J shed 11 bases, and the junction held 1 base outside the gene matches. The CDR3 is made up of 11 amino acids. The CDR3: CASSLGTGAFF. CDR3 coding DNA: TGTGCCAGCAGTTTGGGGACAGGGGCTTTCTTT.

This clonotype was observed a few times. The genes are TRBV12-3 or TRBV12-4 and TRBJ1-6, with TRBD1 identical over 7 bases. The V segment lost 8 bases and the J segment 8 bases; nucleotides outside the gene matches: 9. The CDR3 totals 14 residues. The CDR3 loop is CASRSGTEYSPLHF. CDR3 coding DNA: TGTGCCAGCCGGTCCGGGACAGAGTATTCACCCCTCCACTTT.

This clonotype was seen only a few times. The chain couples TRBV7-9 to TRBJ2-7; 7 bases match TRBD2. J gave up 1 base and V 4 bases, and 7 bases lay outside the gene matches. Germline CDR1 reads SEHNR; CDR2 reads FQNEAQ (reference sequence). The CDR3 sequence is 15 residues long. Here the CDR3 reads CASSSGTTVSYEQYF. In DNA, the CDR3 is TGTGCCAGCAGCTCGGGGACTACCGTTTCCTACGAGCAGTACTTC.

This chain links TRBV11-2 with TRBJ2-1, with 13 bases aligning to TRBD2. The germline gives CDR1 SGHAT, CDR2 FQNNGV. This CDR3 comprises 16 residues. V was pared by 8 bases and J by 0 bases, with 4 bases of the junction left unmatched. The CDR3 loop is CASGWTSGSSYNEQFF. The CDR3 region has the DNA TGTGCCAGCGGATGGACTAGCGGGAGCTCCTACAATGAGCAGTTCTTC. The full variable domain, completed using reference TRBV11-2 and TRBJ2-1, is EAGVAQSPRYKIIEKRQSVAFWCNPISGHATLYWYQQILGQGPKLLIQFQNNGVVDDSQLPKDRFSAERLKGVDSTLKIQPAKLEDSAVYLCASGWTSGSSYNEQFFGPGTRLTVL.

This clonotype was seen ten or more times. The rearrangement uses TRBV27 and TRBJ1-1; D gene ambiguous. V was trimmed by 8 bases and J by 1 base, leaving 11 bases between them. Germline loops: CDR1 MNHEY, CDR2 SMNVEV (reference sequence). CDR3 length: 13 residues. The CDR3 coding sequence is TGTGCCAGCGGGTACAACAGGAACACTGAAGCTTTCTTT. This sequence encodes CASGYNRNTEAFF.

The chain uses TRBV7-2 and TRBJ2-7, with D perhaps given as TRBD1 or TRBD2 (5 bases each). This CDR3 has 14 amino acids. With 7 bases removed from V and 1 base from J, the gap between germline ends came to 14 bases. Germline V CDR1 and CDR2: SGHTA, FQGNSA. The CDR3 here is CASKGAGKSYEQYF. The CDR3 nucleotides read TGTGCCAGCAAAGGGGCCGGGAAATCCTACGAGCAGTACTTC.

This clonotype has a single count. This chain uses TRBV28 with TRBJ1-2; 7 bases fit TRBD1. V shed 6 bases and J 4 bases; nucleotides not matched to a gene: 8. Germline V gene lookup returns CDR1 MDHEN and CDR2 SYDVKM. The CDR3 extends over 14 amino acids. The CDR3 region has the DNA TGTGCCAGCAGCCTAGGGGGCGATCCCTATGGCTACACCTTC. Translated: CASSLGGDPYGYTF.

The chain is built from TRBV7-4 and TRBJ1-1, with D unresolved. The CDR3 length is 13 residues. With 4 bases removed from V and 4 bases from J, the gap between germline ends came to 10 bases. CDR1 is SGHVT and CDR2 is SQSDAQ in the germline V gene. This chain's CDR3 is CASSSRRGTEAFF. CDR3 nucleotides: TGTGCCAGCAGCTCGAGACGGGGCACTGAAGCTTTCTTT.

Many counts were recorded for this clonotype. The chain recombines TRBV20-1 with TRBJ1-5; D is unresolved. The V gene lost 0 bases and the J gene lost 7 bases, with 4 bases spanning the gap. This CDR3 spans 11 amino acids. Germline CDR1 reads DFQATT; CDR2 reads SNEGSKA (reference sequence). The CDR3 region has the DNA TGCAGTGCTAGAGATGGGCAGCCCCAGCATTTT. Translated, it gives CSARDGQPQHF.